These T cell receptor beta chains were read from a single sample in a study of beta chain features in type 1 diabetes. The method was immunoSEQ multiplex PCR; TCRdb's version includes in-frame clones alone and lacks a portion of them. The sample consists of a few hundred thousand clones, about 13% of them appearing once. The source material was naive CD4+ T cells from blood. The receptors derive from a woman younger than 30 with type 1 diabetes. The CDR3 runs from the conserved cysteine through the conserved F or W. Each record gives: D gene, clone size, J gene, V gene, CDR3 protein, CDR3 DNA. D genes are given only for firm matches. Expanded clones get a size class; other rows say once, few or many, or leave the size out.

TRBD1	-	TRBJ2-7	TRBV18	CASSPGQGPLGEQYF	TGTGCCAGCTCACCAGGACAGGGACCTCTGGGCGAGCAGTACTTC
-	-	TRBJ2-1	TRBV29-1	CSVLPNEQFF	TGCAGCGTTCTCCCCAATGAGCAGTTCTTC
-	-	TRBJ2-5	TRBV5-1	CASSDMSVETQYF	TGCGCCAGCAGCGATATGAGTGTGGAGACCCAGTACTTC
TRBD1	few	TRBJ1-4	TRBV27	CASSRWGQGNEKLFF	TGTGCCAGCAGTCGATGGGGACAGGGGAATGAAAAACTGTTTTTT
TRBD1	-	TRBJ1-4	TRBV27	CASSRTFRGPGEKLFF	TGTGCCAGCAGCCGAACCTTCAGGGGGCCTGGTGAAAAACTGTTTTTT
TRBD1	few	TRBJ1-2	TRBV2	CASTSPRGGTGPYGYTF	TGTGCCAGCACCTCACCAAGAGGGGGGACAGGGCCATATGGCTACACCTTC
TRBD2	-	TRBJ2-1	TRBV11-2	CASSLGGTSGSGEQFF	TGTGCCAGCAGCTTAGGGGGGACTAGCGGGAGCGGTGAGCAGTTCTTC
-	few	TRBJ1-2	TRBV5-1	CASSLVGGNYGYTF	TGCGCCAGCAGCTTGGTTGGGGGGAACTATGGCTACACCTTC
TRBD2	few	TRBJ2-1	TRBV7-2	CASSPGTSGINNEQFF	TGTGCCAGCAGCCCCGGGACTAGCGGGATCAACAATGAGCAGTTCTTC
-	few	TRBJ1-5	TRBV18	CASSPQGQGNQPQHF	TGTGCCAGCTCACCCCAGGGGCAGGGCAATCAGCCCCAGCATTTT
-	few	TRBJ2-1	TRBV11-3	CASSLDRDYEQFF	TGTGCCAGCAGCTTAGATCGCGACTATGAGCAGTTCTTC
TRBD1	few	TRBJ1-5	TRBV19	CASNPDRGNQPQHF	TGTGCCAGTAATCCCGACAGGGGTAATCAGCCCCAGCATTTT
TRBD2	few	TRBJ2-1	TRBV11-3	CASTLWTSGFNEQFF	TGTGCCAGCACCCTGTGGACTAGCGGCTTCAATGAGCAGTTCTTC
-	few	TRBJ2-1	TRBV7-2	CASSLVAAYYNEQFF	TGTGCCAGCAGCTTAGTAGCGGCTTACTACAATGAGCAGTTCTTC
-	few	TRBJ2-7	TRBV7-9	CASSHPGAARSYEQYF	TGTGCCAGCAGCCATCCAGGGGCAGCCCGATCCTACGAGCAGTACTTC
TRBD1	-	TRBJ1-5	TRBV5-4	CASSLDRGSNQPQHF	TGTGCCAGCAGCTTGGACAGGGGAAGCAATCAGCCCCAGCATTTT
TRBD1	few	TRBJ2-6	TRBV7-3	CASSLTAGGGSGANVLTF	TGTGCCAGCAGCTTAACGGCAGGGGGCGGCTCTGGGGCCAACGTCCTGACTTTC
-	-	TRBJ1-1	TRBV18	CASSPPPGGRGAFF	TGTGCCAGCTCACCACCCCCAGGAGGGCGAGGAGCTTTCTTT
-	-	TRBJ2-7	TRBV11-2	CASSLAPVFDEQYF	TGTGCCAGCAGCTTAGCCCCTGTATTCGACGAGCAGTACTTC
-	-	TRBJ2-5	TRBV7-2	CASSFTSAQETQYF	TGTGCCAGCAGCTTCACTAGTGCCCAAGAGACCCAGTACTTC
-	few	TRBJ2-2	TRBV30	CAWTSDIDTGELFF	TGTGCCTGGACTTCAGACATTGACACCGGGGAGCTGTTTTTT
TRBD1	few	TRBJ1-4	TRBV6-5	CASRLDRGNEKLFF	TGTGCCAGCCGTCTGGACAGGGGAAATGAAAAACTGTTTTTT
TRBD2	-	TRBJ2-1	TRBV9	CASSVGTREFYEQFF	TGTGCCAGCAGCGTGGGGACTAGGGAATTCTATGAGCAGTTCTTC
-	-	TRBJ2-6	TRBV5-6	CASSPNYGANVLTF	TGTGCCAGCAGCCCTAATTACGGGGCCAACGTCCTGACTTTC
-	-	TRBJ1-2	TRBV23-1	CASTRGLIYGYTF	TGCGCCAGCACCCGAGGTCTAATCTATGGCTACACCTTC
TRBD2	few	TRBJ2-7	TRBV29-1	CSVGEREGRYEQYF	TGCAGCGTTGGGGAGAGGGAGGGCCGGTACGAGCAGTACTTC
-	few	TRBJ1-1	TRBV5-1	CASRYRREDTEAFF	TGCGCCAGCAGATACAGGAGGGAAGACACTGAAGCTTTCTTT
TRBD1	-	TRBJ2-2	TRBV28	CAGGTGGSTGELFF	TGTGCCGGCGGGACAGGGGGATCCACCGGGGAGCTGTTTTTT
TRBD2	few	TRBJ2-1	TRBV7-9	CASSPGTSGDRYNEQFF	TGTGCCAGCAGCCCAGGGACTAGCGGAGATAGGTACAATGAGCAGTTCTTC
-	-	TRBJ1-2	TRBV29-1	CSVDPLLTYGYTF	TGCAGCGTTGACCCGCTCCTAACCTATGGCTACACCTTC
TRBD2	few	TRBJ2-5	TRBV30	CAREVGETQYF	TGTGCCCGGGAGGTAGGGGAGACCCAGTACTTC
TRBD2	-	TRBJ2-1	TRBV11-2	CASSLPRRGGSGSNHEQFF	TGTGCCAGCAGCTTACCTCGCAGGGGAGGTAGCGGGAGTAACCATGAGCAGTTCTTC
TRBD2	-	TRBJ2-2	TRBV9	CASSPQGLAGDMNTGELFF	TGTGCCAGCAGCCCGCAGGGACTAGCGGGAGACATGAACACCGGGGAGCTGTTTTTT
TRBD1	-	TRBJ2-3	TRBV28	CASSLGQGTDTQYF	TGTGCCAGCAGTCTAGGACAGGGCACAGATACGCAGTATTTT
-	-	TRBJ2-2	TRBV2	CASRVEEMNTGELFF	TGTGCCAGCAGGGTCGAAGAGATGAACACCGGGGAGCTGTTTTTT
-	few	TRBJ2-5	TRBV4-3	CASSQDGRGQETQYF	TGCGCCAGCAGCCAAGATGGGCGGGGCCAAGAGACCCAGTACTTC
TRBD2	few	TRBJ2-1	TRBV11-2	CASSPLRASGWPYNEQFF	TGTGCCAGCAGCCCGCTGAGGGCTAGCGGGTGGCCTTACAATGAGCAGTTCTTC
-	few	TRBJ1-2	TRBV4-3	CASSQDTGGHYGYTF	TGCGCCAGCAGCCAAGATACCGGGGGGCACTATGGCTACACCTTC
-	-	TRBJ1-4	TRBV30	CAWTRDATNEKLFF	TGTGCCTGGACCAGGGATGCGACTAATGAAAAACTGTTTTTT
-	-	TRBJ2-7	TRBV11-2	CASSLGGTQGQYF	TGTGCCAGCAGCTTAGGCGGGACCCAAGGGCAGTACTTC
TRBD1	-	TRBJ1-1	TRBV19	CASSMRRQGNTEAFF	TGTGCCAGTAGTATGAGGCGACAGGGTAACACTGAAGCTTTCTTT
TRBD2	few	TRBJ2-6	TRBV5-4	CASTLAGAGGANVLTF	TGTGCCAGCACCCTAGCGGGAGCTGGGGGGGCCAACGTCCTGACTTTC
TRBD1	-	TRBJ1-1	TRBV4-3	CASSRLQGAGEAFF	TGCGCCAGCAGCCGACTACAGGGGGCGGGTGAAGCTTTCTTT
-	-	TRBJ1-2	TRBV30	CAWSGGLLNYGYTF	TGTGCCTGGAGTGGGGGACTCCTTAACTATGGCTACACCTTC
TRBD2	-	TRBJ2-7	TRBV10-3	CAIATGRGDEQYF	TGTGCCATTGCTACCGGGAGGGGGGACGAGCAGTACTTC
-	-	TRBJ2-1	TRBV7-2	CASSLVAGAYNEQFF	TGTGCCAGCAGCTTAGTAGCAGGGGCCTACAATGAGCAGTTCTTC
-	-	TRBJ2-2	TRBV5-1	CASSFPGLQNTGELFF	TGCGCCAGCAGTTTTCCGGGACTCCAGAACACCGGGGAGCTGTTTTTT
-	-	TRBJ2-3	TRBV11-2	CASSLVRSPTDTQYF	TGTGCCAGCAGCTTAGTTCGGAGTCCCACAGATACGCAGTATTTT
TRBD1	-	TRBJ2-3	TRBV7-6	CASSLRTGDMDTQYF	TGTGCCAGCAGCTTGCGGACAGGGGACATGGATACGCAGTATTTT
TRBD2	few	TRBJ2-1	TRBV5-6	CASSRLAGVNEQFF	TGTGCCAGCAGTCGACTAGCGGGGGTCAATGAGCAGTTCTTC
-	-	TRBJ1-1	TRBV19	CASSIARRSTEAFF	TGTGCCAGTAGTATAGCAAGGAGGAGCACTGAAGCTTTCTTT
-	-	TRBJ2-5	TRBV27	CASSPRLQETQYF	TGTGCCAGCAGTCCGCGCCTACAAGAGACCCAGTACTTC
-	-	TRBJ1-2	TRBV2	CASSHDLNYGYTF	TGTGCCAGCAGCCACGACTTGAACTATGGCTACACCTTC
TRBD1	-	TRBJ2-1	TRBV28	CASSSQGAPGYNEQFF	TGTGCCAGCAGTTCCCAGGGGGCGCCCGGATACAATGAGCAGTTCTTC